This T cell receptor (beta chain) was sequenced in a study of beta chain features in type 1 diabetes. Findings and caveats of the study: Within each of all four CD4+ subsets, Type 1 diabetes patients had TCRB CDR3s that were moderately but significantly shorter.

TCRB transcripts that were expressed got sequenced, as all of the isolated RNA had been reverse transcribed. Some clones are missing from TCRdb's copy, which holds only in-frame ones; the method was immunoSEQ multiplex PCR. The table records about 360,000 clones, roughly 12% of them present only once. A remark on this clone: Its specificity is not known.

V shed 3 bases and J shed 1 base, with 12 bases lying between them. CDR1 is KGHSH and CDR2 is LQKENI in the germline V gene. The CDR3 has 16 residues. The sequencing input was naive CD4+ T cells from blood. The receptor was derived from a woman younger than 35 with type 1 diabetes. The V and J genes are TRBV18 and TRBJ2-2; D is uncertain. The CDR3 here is CASSPGSQENTGELFF. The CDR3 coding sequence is TGTGCCAGCTCACCGGGCTCTCAGGAGAACACCGGGGAGCTGTTTTTT.